The next 25 T cell receptor beta chains were all read from a single sample in a study of a mutant IDH1 vaccine in newly diagnosed glioma. These receptors' targets are unknown. Clones were read by immunoSEQ multiplex PCR, and TCRdb kept only the in-frame ones, dropping some. The table records around 66,000 clones, 80% of them present only once. Time point of the sample: week 11, during vaccination. All doses held 300 ug of mutant IDH1 20-mer peptide, with topical imiquimod. Sequencing used PBMCs, obtained from a glioma patient whose treatment included an IDH1 peptide vaccine. Receptors originate from a man aged 50 or older with glioma.

Of note for this clone: Germline and junction disagree at one end, which may indicate a read error. The chain couples TRBV7-7 to TRBJ2-7, with TRBD1 identical over 7 bases. The CDR3 runs to 14 residues. From germline, CDR1 is SSHAT and CDR2 FNYEAQ (reference sequence). The CDR3 DNA reads TGTGCTAGCAGCTTAGCTCGGGACAGCTACGAGCAGTACTTC. Its protein is CASSLARDSYEQYF.

This chain joins TRBV19 and TRBJ2-7; D is perhaps TRBD1 (5 bases). The CDR3 contains 15 residues. V was trimmed by 5 bases and J by 7 bases, leaving 21 bases between them. Germline V CDR1 and CDR2: LNHDA, SQIVND (reference sequence). DNA for the CDR3: TGTGCCAGTAGTCCCCTCCAGGGTGGGGTGGGAGAGCAGTACTTC. Translating it yields CASSPLQGGVGEQYF.

This clone is a singleton in its sample. The chain couples TRBV4-1 to TRBJ1-4; D gene unclear. The germline V gene has CDR1 MGHRA and CDR2 YSYEKL. V dropped 0 bases and J dropped 7 bases, with 9 bases sitting between them. The CDR3 covers 14 residues. The CDR3 bases are TGCGCCAGCAGCCAAGATTCCGGGATTGAAAAACTGTTTTTT. This translates into CASSQDSGIEKLFF.

V and J are TRBV30 and TRBJ2-3; D ambiguous. Trimming removed 2 bases from V and 6 bases from J, with 15 bases in between. The CDR3 length is 14 residues. CDR1 is GTSNPN, CDR2 SVGIG, per germline (reference sequence). CDR3 sequence: CAWSTQVSSDTQYF. CDR3 bases: TGTGCCTGGAGTACCCAGGTTAGTTCGGATACGCAGTATTTT.

This chain uses TRBV29-1 with TRBJ2-3, with 12 positions matching TRBD2. The CDR3 sequence is 15 residues long. The germline CDR1 and CDR2 sequences are SQVTM and ANQGSEA. Trimming cost V 6 bases and J 5 bases; bases outside gene matches: 9. The CDR3, as DNA: TGCAGCGTCATACTAGCGGGGGGTAGGGTAGATACGCAGTATTTT. Amino acids: CSVILAGGRVDTQYF.

The rearrangement uses TRBV27 and TRBJ2-1; TRBD2 aligns across 13 bases. The CDR3 has 20 residues. The trim removed 4 bases at V and 0 bases at J, leaving 12 bases unmatched. Germline V CDR1 and CDR2: MNHEY, SMNVEV (reference sequence). This CDR3 is CASSSPGLAGRFGSYNEQFF. The CDR3 region has the DNA TGTGCCAGCAGTTCGCCGGGACTAGCGGGACGATTTGGCTCCTACAATGAGCAGTTCTTC.

This chain connects TRBV5-8 to TRBJ1-1; D is unresolved. The CDR3 runs to 15 residues. V was pared by 0 bases and J by 1 base, with 10 bases between. The germline V gene encodes CDR1 SGHTS and CDR2 YDEGEE. CDR3 sequence: CASSLVRYSNTEAFF. DNA of the CDR3: TGTGCCAGCAGCTTGGTGCGATATTCGAACACTGAAGCTTTCTTT.

The chain combines TRBV10-3 with TRBJ2-1, with 10 nucleotides matching TRBD2. Germline V gene lookup returns CDR1 ENHRY and CDR2 SYGVKD. CDR3 size: 16 residues. V dropped 4 bases and J dropped 5; count of bases not matched to a gene: 8. The CDR3 reads CAISATSGSGNNEQFF. DNA of the CDR3: TGTGCCATCAGTGCGACTAGCGGGTCCGGAAACAATGAGCAGTTCTTC.

The chain recombines TRBV2 with TRBJ2-7; 10 bases are a match to TRBD1. The CDR3 runs to 14 residues. Germline CDR1 is SNHLY and CDR2 is FYNNEI. The V segment lost 8 bases and the J segment 4 bases; nucleotides outside the gene matches: 8. The CDR3 region is CASVRQGASYEQYF. DNA of the CDR3: TGTGCCAGCGTAAGACAGGGGGCGTCGTACGAGCAGTACTTC.

The rearrangement links TRBV10-1 to TRBJ2-1; TRBD1 matches 11 bases. This CDR3 region has 15 residues. J lost 5 bases, V lost 6 bases, and 6 bases had no gene match. The germline V gene encodes CDR1 WNHNN and CDR2 SYGVQD (reference sequence). CDR3 sequence: CASRGGQGEHNEQFF. The DNA of the CDR3 is TGCGCCAGCAGGGGGGGACAGGGGGAGCACAATGAGCAGTTCTTC.

The chain joins TRBV6-5 to TRBJ2-3; 10 bases are a match to TRBD1. The CDR3 is 13 residues long. Germline lookup yields CDR1 MNHEY and CDR2 SVGAGI. V lost 8 bases to trimming and J lost 3 bases; unmatched junction nucleotides: 2. CDR3 nucleotide sequence: TGTGCCAGCTCGGACAGGGGGACAGATACGCAGTATTTT. Amino acids: CASSDRGTDTQYF.

V usage is TRBV18 and J usage is TRBJ1-6; D perhaps matches TRBD1 (6 bases). Germline loops: CDR1 KGHSH, CDR2 LQKENI. With 3 bases removed from V and 17 bases from J, the gap between germline ends came to 17 bases. CDR3 size: 13 residues. This CDR3 reads CASSPGGQFRIHF. The CDR3 DNA reads as TGTGCCAGCTCACCTGGGGGGCAGTTCAGGATCCACTTT.

V and J are TRBV4-2 and TRBJ1-2; D is perhaps TRBD1 (5 bases). CDR3 length equals 16 residues. Germline V lookup: CDR1 LGHNA, CDR2 YNFKEQ. Trimming took 0 bases from V and 5 from J, leaving 16 bases between them. CDR3 DNA sequence: TGTGCCAGCAGCCAAGAAGTTTGGGGCGAAGCGTATGGCTACACCTTC. Translating gives CASSQEVWGEAYGYTF.

V gene TRBV5-1 combines with J gene TRBJ1-1, with TRBD1 matching over 7 bases. Unmatched junction bases numbered 12, after V lost 4 bases and J lost 6 bases. Germline CDR1 SGHRS, CDR2 YFSETQ. CDR3 size: 15 residues. The CDR3 sequence: CASSLRRPGGAEAFF. The CDR3 DNA reads TGCGCCAGCAGCCTCCGGAGACCAGGGGGGGCTGAAGCTTTCTTT.

This chain uses TRBV19 with TRBJ2-7; 8 positions match TRBD1. This CDR3 region has 15 residues. CDR1 is LNHDA, CDR2 SQIVND, per germline (reference sequence). Germline trimming cut 5 bases from V and 3 bases from J; bases unmatched to any gene: 9. This chain's CDR3 is CASSPGTGANYEQYF. The CDR3 bases are TGTGCCAGTAGTCCCGGGACAGGCGCGAACTACGAGCAGTACTTC.

The J gene is TRBJ1-2, the V gene TRBV4-3; perhaps TRBD1 as D (5 bases). The germline V gene encodes CDR1 LGHNA and CDR2 YSLEER. V was trimmed by 0 bases and J by 8 bases, leaving 16 bases between them. CDR3 size: 15 residues. The CDR3 reads CASSQDNQGAEGYTF. For the CDR3, the DNA is TGCGCCAGCAGCCAAGATAATCAGGGAGCGGAGGGCTACACCTTC.

This clone has more than one count but fewer than ten. The CDR3 nucleotides read TGTGCCAGCAGTGAGGAGACAGGGGGGAATGAAAAACTGTTTTTT. This sequence encodes CASSEETGGNEKLFF. The chain joins TRBV6-1 to TRBJ1-4, with TRBD1 identical over 9 bases. The junction had 4 bases not matched to a gene; V was cut back by 3 bases and J by 5 bases. Per germline, CDR1 MNHNS and CDR2 SASEGT. The CDR3 contains 15 residues.

This chain uses TRBV29-1 with TRBJ2-3; a weak D match, TRBD1 (6 bases). Germline loops: CDR1 SQVTM, CDR2 ANQGSEA. The CDR3 is 14 amino acids. V was trimmed by 3 bases and J by 3 bases, leaving 13 bases between them. The CDR3 nucleotides are TGCAGCGTTGATAGGCCTCAGGGGACAGATACGCAGTATTTT. Its protein is CSVDRPQGTDTQYF.

This clone occurred a few times. J is TRBJ2-1 and V is TRBV21-1; whether TRBD1, the table's D call, matches the DNA was not checked. TRBV21-1 is tagged as a pseudogene. The length of the CDR3 is 16 residues. CDR3 in amino acids: CASSNGINRPYNEQFF. CDR3 coding DNA: TGTGCCAGCAGCAATGGAATTAACAGACCGTACAATGAGCAGTTCTTC.

In regard to this clone: This CDR3 is also generated by other DNA sequences in the sample. V and J are TRBV5-1 and TRBJ2-2; the D is unclear. Per germline, CDR1 SGHRS and CDR2 YFSETQ. This CDR3 comprises 12 residues. V dropped 4 bases and J dropped 1 base, with 2 bases sitting between them. In DNA, the CDR3 is TGCGCCAGCAGCCGGAACACCGGGGAGCTGTTTTTT. This encodes CASSRNTGELFF.

This clone was counted only a few times. The V call is TRBV6-1, the J call TRBJ1-5; D is undetermined. The length of the CDR3 is 14 residues. Germline V lookup: CDR1 MNHNS, CDR2 SASEGT. Trimming removed 0 bases at V and 4 bases at J, with 7 bases between. The CDR3 sequence is CASSEATPNQPQHF. The DNA of the CDR3 is TGTGCCAGCAGTGAAGCGACTCCTAATCAGCCCCAGCATTTT.

The chain employs TRBV19 and TRBJ2-7; tentatively, D is TRBD2 (6 bases). Per the germline V gene, CDR1 is LNHDA and CDR2 is SQIVND (reference sequence). The length of the CDR3 is 14 residues. V was trimmed by 1 base and J by 2 bases, leaving 9 bases between them. Here the CDR3 DNA reads TGTGCCAGTAGTATAGGCGGGGCGGCCTACGAGCAGTACTTC. This encodes CASSIGGAAYEQYF.

The rearrangement links TRBV27 to TRBJ2-7, with TRBD1 as a possible D gene (5 bases). The CDR3 has 13 amino acids. CDR1 MNHEY and CDR2 SMNVEV come from the germline V gene (reference sequence). The V end lost 6 bases, the J end lost 3 bases, and 12 bases lay between the germline ends. In nucleotides, the CDR3 is TGTGCCAGCAGCCCACAGGTAATCTACGAGCAGTACTTC. Encoded protein: CASSPQVIYEQYF.

The J gene is TRBJ1-1, the V gene TRBV11-3, with D perhaps matching TRBD1 (6 bases). V lost 3 bases and J lost 5, with 16 bases in between. This CDR3 spans 15 amino acids. CDR1 and CDR2 from the germline V gene are SGHNT and YENEEA. CDR3 in DNA: TGTGCCAGCAGCTTGATTGGGCAGGGGAGAACTGAAGCTTTCTTT. Its protein product is CASSLIGQGRTEAFF.

V gene TRBV7-2 combines with J gene TRBJ2-1; 8 bases agree with TRBD1. V lost 4 bases and J lost 13; bases outside the gene matches: 9. Germline V lookup: CDR1 SGHTA, CDR2 FQGNSA. The CDR3 is made up of 13 amino acids. CDR3 sequence: CASSWEYDRGQFF. CDR3 DNA: TGTGCCAGCAGCTGGGAATATGACAGGGGCCAGTTCTTC.